The 32 T cell receptor beta chains presented below share a single source sample, sequenced in a study of CD8+ T cells in alopecia areata. After isolation, RNA underwent reverse transcription to generate cDNA as the sequencing template. Some clones are missing from TCRdb's copy, which holds only in-frame ones; the method was immunoSEQ multiplex PCR. The sample lists over 150,000 clones, approximately 59% occurring once. The specimen comprised CD4+ T cells sorted from blood, sampled at week 0. The receptors were gathered from a human donor with alopecia areata.

The chain links TRBV27 to TRBJ2-1, with 10 bases that match TRBD1. After removal of 8 bases from V and 3 bases from J, the junction contained 7 bases not matched to a gene. Germline V gene data show CDR1 as MNHEY and CDR2 as SMNVEV (reference sequence). The CDR3 extends over 15 amino acids. The chain's CDR3 is CASRYGTGDYNEQFF. The CDR3 coding sequence is TGTGCCAGCCGGTACGGGACAGGGGACTACAATGAGCAGTTCTTC.

The chain uses TRBV4-1 and TRBJ2-1; possibly TRBD1 for D (5 bases). This CDR3 is 17 amino acids long. The germline V gene encodes CDR1 MGHRA and CDR2 YSYEKL. V lost 0 bases and J 3 bases, leaving 15 bases between the germline ends. CDR3 residues: CASSQDGWKDSYNEQFF. The CDR3 region has the DNA TGCGCCAGCAGCCAAGATGGGTGGAAAGACAGCTACAATGAGCAGTTCTTC.

The chain uses TRBV9 and TRBJ1-2, with TRBD1 as a possible D gene (5 bases). The germline V and J ends were trimmed by 5 bases and 2 bases, with 7 bases remaining between them. This CDR3 is 12 amino acids long. Germline CDR1 SGDLS, CDR2 YYNGEE. CDR3 protein: CASRGPNYGYTF. Here the CDR3 DNA reads TGTGCCAGCAGGGGACCGAACTATGGCTACACCTTC.

This clone was found once. This chain joins TRBV7-9 and TRBJ1-5, with D possibly being TRBD1 (6 bases). V was cut by 0 bases and J by 6 bases, with 9 bases left in between. The CDR3 runs to 14 residues. The germline V gene has CDR1 SEHNR and CDR2 FQNEAQ (reference sequence). CDR3 DNA: TGTGCCAGCAGCTTAGCAGCGGGGGCTCAGCCCCAGCATTTT. Amino acids: CASSLAAGAQPQHF.

The V call is TRBV18, the J call TRBJ2-7; D uncertain. From germline, CDR1 is KGHSH and CDR2 LQKENI. Trimming pared 2 bases from V and 1 base from J, leaving 6 bases between. The CDR3 consists of 13 residues. The CDR3 DNA reads TGTGCCAGCTCACCAGAGCAGTCCTACGAGCAGTACTTC. It codes for CASSPEQSYEQYF.

J is TRBJ1-5 and V is TRBV6-1, with D unresolved. The germline CDR1 and CDR2 sequences are MNHNS and SASEGT. V was trimmed by 2 bases and J by 4 bases, leaving 9 bases between them. The length of the CDR3 is 14 residues. The CDR3 region is CASSERSGNQPQHF. The CDR3 DNA sequence: TGTGCCAGCAGTGAACGAAGTGGAAATCAGCCCCAGCATTTT.

This clone turned up a few times. The same CDR3 can be traced to other DNA sequences in this sample. The chain uses TRBV18 and TRBJ1-1; TRBD1 aligns across 9 bases. The ends lost 4 bases at V and 4 bases at J; junction bases unmatched: 1. CDR3 length equals 13 residues. Germline CDR1 KGHSH, CDR2 LQKENI. CDR3 sequence reads: CASSQTGGTEAFF. The CDR3 coding sequence is TGTGCCAGCTCACAGACAGGGGGCACTGAAGCTTTCTTT.

V and J are TRBV29-1 and TRBJ1-2, with D possibly TRBD1 on 5 matching bases. The germline gives CDR1 SQVTM, CDR2 ANQGSEA. There are 15 residues in the CDR3. Trimming took 6 bases from V and 1 from J, leaving 18 bases between them. CDR3 DNA sequence: TGCAGCGTCTCCCGCGGGGCACGGGGTAACTATGGCTACACCTTC. Translated, it gives CSVSRGARGNYGYTF.

The chain links TRBV30 to TRBJ2-7; D might be TRBD1 or TRBD2, each matching 5 bases. The CDR3 is 13 amino acids. Deletions cut 1 base from V and 6 bases from J, with 13 bases between. CDR1 and CDR2 from the germline V gene are GTSNPN and SVGIG (reference sequence). DNA of the CDR3: TGTGCCTGGAGTGGGGACGTGGGGAGCGAGCAGTACTTC. It is translated as CAWSGDVGSEQYF.

The rearrangement joins TRBV27 to TRBJ2-5; TRBD1 aligns across 9 bases. Germline-derived CDR1 and CDR2 are MNHEY and SMNVEV (reference sequence). The length of the CDR3 is 14 residues. With 6 bases clipped from V and 5 bases from J, the junction kept 7 bases outside the gene matches. In DNA form, the CDR3 reads TGTGCCAGCAGCTCCCGACAGGGGGGCGAGACCCAGTACTTC. Translated, it gives CASSSRQGGETQYF.

This chain joins TRBV29-1 and TRBJ1-2; 9 nucleotides agree with TRBD1. CDR1 and CDR2 from the germline V gene are SQVTM and ANQGSEA. J lost 7 bases, V lost 4 bases, and 7 bases had no gene match. The CDR3 has 13 amino acids. The CDR3, as DNA: TGCAGCGTTGTTAGGGACAGGGTTTTTGGCTACACCTTC. Translating gives CSVVRDRVFGYTF. Full variable domain (outside the CDR3, taken from reference TRBV29-1 and TRBJ1-2): SAVISQKPSRDICQRGTSLTIQCQVDSQVTMMFWYRQQPGQSLTLIATANQGSEATYESGFVIDKFPISRPNLTFSTLTVSNMSPEDSSIYLCSVVRDRVFGYTFGSGTRLTVV.

This clone was picked up one time. V gene TRBV29-1 combines with J gene TRBJ1-2; D not certain. Trimming stripped 0 bases from V and 5 bases from J, with 13 bases between. Germline V gene data show CDR1 as SQVTM and CDR2 as ANQGSEA. This CDR3 is 14 amino acids long. The CDR3 DNA reads TGCAGCGTTGAAGATCGGCATACTACGTATGGCTACACCTTC. It yields the protein CSVEDRHTTYGYTF.

The V call is TRBV5-5, the J call TRBJ2-5, with D possibly being TRBD2 (6 bases). CDR1 is SGHKS and CDR2 is YYEKEE in the germline V gene (reference sequence). Trimming took off 5 bases at V and 3 bases at J, with 17 bases between the two ends. This CDR3 region has 15 residues. CDR3 DNA sequence: TGTGCCAGCAGACACGGTGCCGCTAGCGAAGAGACCCAGTACTTC. Amino acids: CASRHGAASEETQYF.

J is TRBJ2-1 and V is TRBV4-2; TRBD1 agrees at 9 bases. CDR3 length: 13 residues. CDR1 and CDR2 (germline): LGHNA, YNFKEQ. In nucleotides, the CDR3 is TGTGCGACCCGGGACAGGGCCTACAATGAGCAGTTCTTC. Encoded protein: CATRDRAYNEQFF.

The rearrangement joins TRBV29-1 to TRBJ1-2; a possible D gene is TRBD1 (5 bases). CDR1 and CDR2 from the germline V gene are SQVTM and ANQGSEA. The CDR3 loop spans 14 amino acids. Trimming took 4 bases from V and 5 from J, leaving 17 bases between them. CDR3 DNA sequence: TGCAGCGTTGCTACGGGTCAGGGCTGGTATGGCTACACCTTC. Encoded protein: CSVATGQGWYGYTF.

This clone was detected only a few times. This chain uses TRBV11-2 with TRBJ2-2, with D tentatively TRBD2 (5 bases). The CDR3 sequence is 15 residues long. Trimming took off 10 bases at V and 4 bases at J, with 19 bases between the two ends. The germline V gene encodes CDR1 SGHAT and CDR2 FQNNGV. The CDR3 coding sequence is TGTGCCATACACCGCGGTTCGGCGGGCACCGGGGAGCTGTTTTTT. Its translation is CAIHRGSAGTGELFF. Together with reference TRBV11-2 and TRBJ2-2, the CDR3 gives the full variable domain: EAGVAQSPRYKIIEKRQSVAFWCNPISGHATLYWYQQILGQGPKLLIQFQNNGVVDDSQLPKDRFSAERLKGVDSTLKIQPAKLEDSAVYLCAIHRGSAGTGELFFGEGSRLTVL.

This clone was detected a few times. The rearrangement links TRBV19 to TRBJ2-7, with 11 bases matching TRBD2. Unmatched junction bases numbered 9, after V lost 4 bases and J lost 7 bases. This CDR3 region has 15 residues. Germline-derived CDR1 and CDR2 are LNHDA and SQIVND (reference sequence). DNA for the CDR3: TGTGCCAGTAGTAAAAACCCTCGACTAGCGGGGGAGCAGTACTTC. As protein: CASSKNPRLAGEQYF.

The chain is built from TRBV4-2 and TRBJ2-7; the D gene is possibly TRBD1 (5 bases). The CDR3 length is 13 residues. Germline CDR1 LGHNA, CDR2 YNFKEQ. Trimming shortened V by 1 base and J by 8 bases, and 12 bases separated the two germline ends. In DNA form, the CDR3 reads TGTGCCAGCAGCCAAGGGTTCCAGGGAAAGCAGTACTTC. This gives the protein CASSQGFQGKQYF.

The chain is built from TRBV2 and TRBJ2-3; D might be TRBD2 (5 bases). The CDR3 loop spans 12 amino acids. V shed 5 bases and J shed 7 bases, with 10 bases lying between them. In germline, CDR1 is SNHLY, CDR2 FYNNEI. CDR3 bases: TGTGCCAGCAGTTCACTAGAGTATACGCAGTATTTT. It codes for CASSSLEYTQYF.

This clone was detected ten times or more. The genes are TRBV7-2 and TRBJ1-6; D gene unclear. Germline CDR1 is SGHTA and CDR2 is FQGNSA. Trimming shortened V by 7 bases and J by 14 bases, and 21 bases separated the two germline ends. The CDR3 spans 14 residues. This chain's CDR3 is CASTLFSGRSALHF. DNA of the CDR3: TGTGCCAGCACCCTGTTTAGTGGGCGTTCGGCCCTCCACTTT.

The J gene is TRBJ2-3, the V gene TRBV19, with D uncertain. Trimming removed 8 bases from V and 3 bases from J, with 9 bases in between. CDR3 length: 12 amino acids. The germline CDR1 and CDR2 sequences are LNHDA and SQIVND (reference sequence). CDR3 in amino acids: CASSLPTDTQYF. The CDR3, as DNA: TGTGCCAGTTCACTTCCGACAGATACGCAGTATTTT. Supplemented by reference TRBV19 and TRBJ2-3, the full variable domain reads DGGITQSPKYLFRKEGQNVTLSCEQNLNHDAMYWYRQDPGQGLRLIYYSQIVNDFQKGDIAEGYSVSREKKESFPLTVTSAQKNPTAFYLCASSLPTDTQYFGPGTRLTVL.

The J gene is TRBJ1-6, the V gene TRBV29-1; unclear D gene. This CDR3 has 9 residues. Germline V gives CDR1 SQVTM, CDR2 ANQGSEA. V was cut by 8 bases and J by 14 bases, with 10 bases left in between. The CDR3 region is CSPGGSLHF. In DNA, the CDR3 is TGCAGCCCCGGCGGGTCCCTCCACTTT.

This clone has more than one count but fewer than ten. The genes are TRBV30 and TRBJ2-2; no firm D call. This CDR3 has 12 amino acids. Germline CDR1 is GTSNPN and CDR2 is SVGIG (reference sequence). Trimming left V 4 bases short and J 6 bases short, with 9 bases between. The CDR3 is CAWTPRPGELFF. CDR3 nucleotides: TGTGCCTGGACCCCGCGTCCCGGGGAGCTGTTTTTT.

The J gene is TRBJ2-2, the V gene TRBV18; D possibly uses TRBD1 or TRBD2 (5 bases each). The CDR3 totals 16 residues. The germline V gene has CDR1 KGHSH and CDR2 LQKENI. The V and J ends lost 5 bases and 0 bases respectively, with 13 bases between them. This CDR3 reads CASSSRRDANTGELFF. CDR3 nucleotides: TGTGCCAGCTCATCGCGCCGGGACGCGAACACCGGGGAGCTGTTTTTT. The full variable domain, in which reference TRBV18 and TRBJ2-2 provide the parts outside the CDR3, is NAGVMQNPRHLVRRRGQEARLRCSPMKGHSHVYWYRQLPEEGLKFMVYLQKENIIDESGMPKERFSAEFPKEGPSILRIQQVVRGDSAAYFCASSSRRDANTGELFFGEGSRLTVL.

The chain uses TRBV29-1 and TRBJ2-3, with D maybe TRBD1 (6 bases). The CDR3 spans 13 residues. The ends were cut back, 7 bases at V and 2 bases at J, with 13 bases in the middle. CDR1 is SQVTM, CDR2 ANQGSEA, per germline. The CDR3 loop reads CSARGVNTDTQYF. For the CDR3, the DNA is TGCAGCGCCAGGGGCGTCAACACAGATACGCAGTATTTT.

This clone turned up a few times. The rearrangement links TRBV29-1 to TRBJ2-3, with 8 bases fitting TRBD2. CDR3 length: 15 residues. CDR1 is SQVTM and CDR2 is ANQGSEA in the germline V gene. V lost 1 base and J lost 2; bases outside the gene matches: 5. CDR3 amino acids: CSVEGAGGHTDTQYF. The CDR3 nucleotides read TGCAGCGTTGAAGGCGCGGGGGGTCACACAGATACGCAGTATTTT.

CDR3 DNA sequence: TGCAGCGTTGAAGATGGGGGACAGAGACAGGTGTTTTTT. Protein product: CSVEDGGQRQVFF. This sequence joins TRBV29-1 and TRBJ1-4; TRBD1 matches 7 bases. Germline CDR1 SQVTM, CDR2 ANQGSEA. The ends lost 0 bases at V and 15 bases at J; junction bases unmatched: 10. The CDR3 runs 13 residues.

This chain connects TRBV5-6 to TRBJ1-1, with D unresolved. The CDR3 runs 14 residues. Per the germline V gene, CDR1 is SGHDT and CDR2 is YYEEEE. V lost 4 bases and J lost 1, with 11 bases in between. CDR3 sequence reads: CASSPRAANTEAFF. The DNA for the CDR3 is TGTGCCAGCAGCCCCCGGGCTGCGAACACTGAAGCTTTCTTT.

This sequence joins TRBV14 and TRBJ2-7, with TRBD1 identical over 8 bases. V lost 4 bases and J lost 7; bases outside the gene matches: 6. CDR1 is SGHDN, CDR2 FVKESK, per germline. The CDR3 consists of 13 residues. CDR3 amino acids: CASSLTGAGEQYF. The DNA for the CDR3 is TGTGCCAGCAGCCTGACAGGGGCGGGGGAGCAGTACTTC.

V is TRBV28 and J is TRBJ1-5; D not certain. CDR1 MDHEN and CDR2 SYDVKM come from the germline V gene. V shed 10 bases and J shed 4 bases, with 11 bases lying between them. CDR3 length: 12 amino acids. The CDR3 here is CATLRGNQPQHF. The CDR3 coding sequence is TGTGCCACCCTCCGGGGTAATCAGCCCCAGCATTTT.

This clone was detected only a few times. The gene calls are TRBV29-1 and TRBJ2-3; 10 positions agree with TRBD2. CDR1 SQVTM and CDR2 ANQGSEA come from the germline V gene. There are 17 residues in the CDR3. Unmatched junction bases numbered 13, after V lost 1 base and J lost 6 bases. In nucleotides, the CDR3 is TGCAGCGTTGAAGGTGCTAGCGGGGGCCTAATTGGGGATACGCAGTATTTT. Its translation is CSVEGASGGLIGDTQYF.

The chain has TRBV18 and TRBJ2-7; possible D gene TRBD1, 5 bases. CDR1 is KGHSH, CDR2 LQKENI, per germline. Trimming shortened V by 3 bases and J by 2 bases, and 14 bases separated the two germline ends. The length of the CDR3 is 15 residues. CDR3 loop: CASSPETVRTYEQYF. Here the CDR3 DNA reads TGTGCCAGCTCACCCGAGACAGTTCGGACCTACGAGCAGTACTTC.